This TCR beta chain was profiled in a study of vaccination and CD4 T cells after COVID-19. The study sequenced cultured CD4+ T cell DNA using the Oncomine TCR Beta short-read assay. Using the QIAamp micro DNA kit, genomic DNA was extracted from the CD4+ T cells that had been cultured. TCRdb independently ran MiXCR on the PCR reads; one entry per CDR3 protein. The table lists under 7,000 distinct CDR3 sequences, around a third of them singletons. This clonotype occurred a few times. Antigen: not known. The sample's treatment: approximately 9-day PBMC culture with coronavirus spike peptide pools or control peptides (ViraFEST assay). Ahead of the COVID-19 pandemic (2011-2018), the CD4+ T cells of the unexposed donor were collected. Every well contained approximately 2.1 million PBMCs, which were grown with about 10 IU/ml IL-2 and approximately 9.4 ug/ml peptide pools. This CDR3 spans 18 amino acids. CDR1 is DFQATT and CDR2 is SNEGSKA in the germline V gene (reference sequence). J lost 5 bases, V lost 2 bases, and 18 bases had no gene match.

This sequence was found in a human donor in good health. Input material: CD4+ T cells from blood, cultured in vitro. This chain joins TRBV20-1 and TRBJ2-5; 9 nucleotides agree with TRBD2. The CDR3 bases are TGCAGTGCTAGAATTGGTCTAGCGGGATTCCTAAAAGGGGAGACCCAGTACTTC. This encodes CSARIGLAGFLKGETQYF.